This entry lists 30 T cell receptor beta chains sequenced from one sample in a study of T cell responses to AZD1222 COVID-19 vaccine. Produced via immunoSEQ multiplex PCR; TCRdb's table is partial and in-frame only. The sample includes under 30,000 clones, approximately 90% of them seen just once. This specimen was peripheral blood, taken 28 days after the second AZD1222 dose. These receptor sequences come from an adult who received the AZD1222 COVID-19 vaccine.

The chain uses TRBV7-2 and TRBJ2-4; 8 nucleotides line up with TRBD2. The CDR3 has 16 residues. The germline V gene has CDR1 SGHTA and CDR2 FQGNSA. Losses at the gene ends were 6 bases for V and 0 bases for J; bases not matched to a gene: 7. Here the CDR3 DNA reads TGTGCCAGCAGTGTCCCGGCGGGGGGAGCCAAAAACATTCAGTACTTC. Translation: CASSVPAGGAKNIQYF. The whole variable domain, filled in from reference TRBV7-2 and TRBJ2-4, reads GAGVSQSPSNKVTEKGKDVELRCDPISGHTALYWYRQSLGQGLEFLIYFQGNSAPDKSGLPSDRFSAERTGGSVSTLTIQRTQQEDSAVYLCASSVPAGGAKNIQYFGAGTRLSVL.

The chain employs TRBV19 and TRBJ1-2, with D possibly being TRBD1 (6 bases). From germline, CDR1 is LNHDA and CDR2 SQIVND (reference sequence). This CDR3 comprises 16 residues. V was cut by 2 bases and J by 2 bases, with 15 bases left in between. CDR3 region: CASSIPPGRGNYGYTF. The DNA of the CDR3 is TGTGCCAGTAGTATACCCCCGGGCAGGGGCAACTATGGCTACACCTTC.

This chain links TRBV7-9 with TRBJ1-4; the D is unclear. This CDR3 comprises 14 residues. Trimming pared 3 bases from V and 3 bases from J, leaving 8 bases between. Germline CDR1 is SEHNR and CDR2 is FQNEAQ (reference sequence). CDR3 protein: CASSFERANEKLFF. DNA of the CDR3: TGTGCCAGCAGCTTCGAGAGGGCTAATGAAAAACTGTTTTTT. The full variable domain, its missing parts supplied by reference TRBV7-9 and TRBJ1-4, is DTGVSQNPRHKITKRGQNVTFRCDPISEHNRLYWYRQTLGQGPEFLTYFQNEAQLEKSRLLSDRFSAERPKGSFSTLEIQRTEQGDSAMYLCASSFERANEKLFFGSGTQLSVL.

This chain joins TRBV7-2 and TRBJ2-7, with no clear D. V was clipped by 5 bases and J by 0 bases, with 5 bases between them. CDR1 SGHTA and CDR2 FQGNSA come from the germline V gene. This CDR3 contains 12 residues. CDR3 coding DNA: TGTGCCAGCAGCCTAGGCTCCTACGAGCAGTACTTC. The encoded protein is CASSLGSYEQYF.

The rearrangement joins TRBV29-1 to TRBJ2-1; D might be TRBD1 (5 bases). This CDR3 has 16 residues. CDR1 is SQVTM and CDR2 is ANQGSEA in the germline V gene. V shed 6 bases and J shed 7 bases, with 25 bases lying between them. CDR3 residues: CSVPKLGAKRRNEQFF. The CDR3 DNA is TGCAGCGTGCCAAAGCTTGGGGCCAAGAGGAGAAATGAGCAGTTCTTC.

V and J are TRBV4-1 and TRBJ1-2; no definite D call. V was cut by 1 base and J by 8 bases, with 5 bases left in between. The CDR3 runs to 11 residues. Germline V gene sequence: CDR1 MGHRA, CDR2 YSYEKL. The CDR3 protein is CASSQGWGYTF. DNA for the CDR3: TGCGCCAGCAGCCAAGGATGGGGCTACACCTTC.

The chain employs TRBV24-1 and TRBJ2-3; unclear D gene. Germline-derived CDR1 and CDR2 are KGHDR and SFDVKD. The CDR3 totals 13 residues. The V and J ends lost 5 bases and 4 bases respectively, with 9 bases between them. The CDR3, as DNA: TGTGCCACCAGTGGACATGCCCCAGATACGCAGTATTTT. Its translation: CATSGHAPDTQYF.

This clone was observed once. The V call is TRBV6-5, the J call TRBJ2-7, with 11 bases fitting TRBD2. The CDR3 totals 12 residues. The junction had 6 bases not matched to a gene; V was cut back by 11 bases and J by 6 bases. Germline V lookup: CDR1 MNHEY, CDR2 SVGAGI. Here the CDR3 DNA reads TGTGCCGCCGGGACTAGCGGCGGCGAGCAGTACTTC. It specifies CAAGTSGGEQYF.

The V call is TRBV28, the J call TRBJ1-3; no reliable D call. Trimming removed 1 base at V and 0 bases at J, with 7 bases between. This CDR3 region has 15 residues. Germline CDR1 MDHEN, CDR2 SYDVKM. The CDR3 DNA sequence: TGTGCCAGCAGTTTATATGGGGACTCTGGAAACACCATATATTTT. This gives the protein CASSLYGDSGNTIYF.

The chain uses TRBV5-3 and TRBJ2-7, with 8 bases matching TRBD2. TRBV5-3 is placed among ORFs of uncertain function. The CDR3 has 17 amino acids. V lost 10 bases, J lost 2 bases, and 20 bases stayed unmatched. The CDR3 DNA reads TGTGCCCCCGCCAGGCCCCGGGGGCGGGAGGCCACCTACGAGCAGTACTTC. Protein sequence: CAPARPRGREATYEQYF.

CDR3 DNA sequence: TGTGCCAGCAATCCCACCCACAGGGTGGCGAATCAGCCCCAGCATTTT. It yields the protein CASNPTHRVANQPQHF. The chain recombines TRBV28 with TRBJ1-5; D is possibly TRBD1 (6 bases). Germline CDR1 reads MDHEN; CDR2 reads SYDVKM. The V end was cut by 7 bases, the J end by 4 bases, with 20 bases between. The length of the CDR3 is 16 residues.

This clone has a single count. J is TRBJ1-5 and V is TRBV6-4; D gene unclear. The germline V gene has CDR1 MRHNA and CDR2 SNTAGT. The V gene lost 5 bases and the J gene lost 0 bases, with 5 bases spanning the gap. This CDR3 is built from 13 residues. This CDR3 reads CASSLDSNQPQHF. The CDR3 region has the DNA TGTGCCAGCAGTCTTGATAGCAATCAGCCCCAGCATTTT.

This sequence joins TRBV7-9 and TRBJ1-1; TRBD1 is a possible D gene (5 bases). Germline assignment: CDR1 SEHNR and CDR2 FQNEAQ (reference sequence). The V end lost 8 bases, the J end lost 3 bases, and 10 bases lay between the germline ends. The CDR3 has 12 amino acids. CDR3 protein: CASAGLDTEAFF. The CDR3 DNA is TGTGCCAGCGCAGGGTTGGACACTGAAGCTTTCTTT.

The rearrangement joins TRBV2 to TRBJ1-6, with 11 bases fitting TRBD1. Germline V CDR1 and CDR2: SNHLY, FYNNEI. V lost 6 bases, J lost 12 bases, and 4 bases stayed unmatched. CDR3 size: 13 residues. The CDR3 DNA reads TGTGCCAGCAGCGGACAGGGGGCCAGACCCCTCCACTTT. Residues: CASSGQGARPLHF.

The chain combines TRBV2 with TRBJ1-6; a possible D gene is TRBD1 (6 bases). Germline CDR1 SNHLY, CDR2 FYNNEI. This CDR3 spans 14 amino acids. Trimming took 6 bases from V and 5 from J, leaving 11 bases between them. CDR3 sequence reads: CASRPGHNNSPLHF. The CDR3, as DNA: TGTGCCAGCAGACCGGGACATAATAATTCACCCCTCCACTTT.

This chain uses TRBV5-1 with TRBJ2-2; 11 bases align to TRBD2. This CDR3 region has 15 residues. V lost 3 bases, J lost 7 bases, and 5 bases stayed unmatched. The germline CDR1 and CDR2 sequences are SGHRS and YFSETQ. Here the CDR3 reads CASSSVTSGSGELFF. The CDR3 region has the DNA TGCGCCAGCAGCTCTGTAACTAGCGGGAGCGGGGAGCTGTTTTTT. The full variable domain, with the rest looked up from reference TRBV5-1 and TRBJ2-2, is KAGVTQTPRYLIKTRGQQVTLSCSPISGHRSVSWYQQTPGQGLQFLFEYFSETQRNKGNFPGRFSGRQFSNSRSEMNVSTLELGDSALYLCASSSVTSGSGELFFGEGSRLTVL.

The J gene is TRBJ2-2, the V gene TRBV10-3, with D possibly being TRBD1 or TRBD2 (6 bases each). The CDR3 is 15 residues long. V was clipped by 3 bases and J by 3 bases, with 11 bases between them. Germline values: CDR1 ENHRY, CDR2 SYGVKD. CDR3 in DNA: TGTGCCATCAGTGATCAAGGGGGGTACACCGGGGAGCTGTTTTTT. This sequence encodes CAISDQGGYTGELFF.

V is TRBV7-9 and J is TRBJ2-2; possibly TRBD1 for D (6 bases). The CDR3 is 14 residues long. Germline CDR1 reads SEHNR; CDR2 reads FQNEAQ (reference sequence). Trimming took 1 base from V and 4 from J, leaving 7 bases between them. The DNA of the CDR3 is TGTGCCAGCAGCTTAGGGACAGTCACCGGGGAGCTGTTTTTT. Translated, it gives CASSLGTVTGELFF.

The chain uses TRBV3-1 (or the pseudogene TRBV3-2) and TRBJ2-2, with D perhaps matching TRBD1 (6 bases). The germline V gene encodes CDR1 LGHDT and CDR2 YNNKEL (reference sequence). Trimming stripped 2 bases from V and 0 bases from J, with 16 bases between. This CDR3 contains 18 residues. The CDR3 DNA is TGTGCCAGCAGCCAACCGACAGGCTTATTCGCGAACACCGGGGAGCTGTTTTTT. This codes for CASSQPTGLFANTGELFF.

This chain uses TRBV7-2 with TRBJ2-5; 10 bases line up with TRBD2. There are 17 residues in the CDR3. Germline V lookup: CDR1 SGHTA, CDR2 FQGNSA. V shed 2 bases and J 1 base; nucleotides not matched to a gene: 7. The CDR3 region is CASSLSRTSGGQETQYF. The CDR3 nucleotides read TGTGCCAGCAGCTTATCAAGGACTAGCGGAGGCCAAGAGACCCAGTACTTC.

This chain connects TRBV6-5 to TRBJ1-1; no firm D call. CDR1 MNHEY and CDR2 SVGAGI come from the germline V gene. This CDR3 has 12 amino acids. The V and J ends lost 3 bases and 7 bases respectively, with 9 bases between them. The CDR3 sequence is CASSYSAGEAFF. The DNA of the CDR3 is TGTGCCAGCAGTTATTCGGCAGGTGAAGCTTTCTTT.

The chain is built from TRBV11-2 and TRBJ1-3; D is uncertain. The V end lost 5 bases, the J end lost 8 bases, and 19 bases lay between the germline ends. Germline values: CDR1 SGHAT, CDR2 FQNNGV. The CDR3 length is 15 residues. The CDR3 bases are TGTGCCAGCAGCCGTTTCCCCACGGCAGACCACACCATATATTTT. Translating gives CASSRFPTADHTIYF.

This clone showed up just a few times. This rearrangement joins TRBV4-2 to TRBJ1-3; TRBD1 might be the D (5 bases). CDR1 and CDR2 from the germline V gene are LGHNA and YNFKEQ. This CDR3 is built from 17 residues. Trimming took 0 bases from V and 0 from J, leaving 12 bases between them. The CDR3: CASSQDRDSSSGNTIYF. For the CDR3, the DNA is TGTGCCAGCAGCCAAGATCGGGACTCCAGCTCTGGAAACACCATATATTTT.

This clone was found a few times. The J gene is TRBJ2-7, the V gene TRBV6-1; the D is unclear. Germline-derived CDR1 and CDR2 are MNHNS and SASEGT. V was pared by 0 bases and J by 6 bases, with 6 bases between. The CDR3 totals 12 residues. The CDR3 spells CASSEATGEQYF. The DNA of the CDR3 is TGTGCCAGCAGTGAAGCTACGGGCGAGCAGTACTTC.

V is TRBV29-1 and J is TRBJ1-3; D gene uncertain. The germline V and J ends were trimmed by 1 base and 0 bases, with 4 bases remaining between them. The CDR3 spans 13 residues. Germline loops: CDR1 SQVTM, CDR2 ANQGSEA. This CDR3 reads CSVEGNSGNTIYF. The CDR3 DNA reads as TGCAGCGTTGAAGGGAACTCTGGAAACACCATATATTTT.

The V gene is TRBV30, the J gene TRBJ1-4, with 10 bases that match TRBD1. The ends lost 3 bases at V and 7 bases at J; junction bases unmatched: 5. The CDR3 is made up of 14 amino acids. Germline loops: CDR1 GTSNPN, CDR2 SVGIG (reference sequence). The CDR3 region is CAWRTGGEGEKLFF. The CDR3, as DNA: TGTGCCTGGAGGACAGGGGGCGAGGGTGAAAAACTGTTTTTT.

The rearrangement uses TRBV7-3 and TRBJ2-3, with 7 bases matching TRBD2. Germline CDR1 is SGHTA and CDR2 is FQGTGA. V shed 4 bases and J 1 base; nucleotides not matched to a gene: 2. The CDR3 is made up of 14 amino acids. The CDR3 DNA is TGTGCCAGCAGCTCTACTAGCGGCACAGATACGCAGTATTTT. This codes for CASSSTSGTDTQYF.

V is TRBV7-3 and J is TRBJ1-5, with a possible D match to TRBD1 (6 bases). This CDR3 is 14 amino acids long. Germline CDR1 and CDR2: SGHTA and FQGTGA. V was trimmed by 1 base and J by 10 bases, leaving 14 bases between them. In nucleotides, the CDR3 is TGTGCCAGCAGCTTAAACCCCACAGGGTATCCCCAGCATTTT. This gives the protein CASSLNPTGYPQHF.

CDR3 nucleotides: TGTGCCAGCAGTGACGACCGTAGAGGTGTCGTGCACGAGCAGTACTTC. As protein: CASSDDRRGVVHEQYF. The V and J genes are TRBV25-1 and TRBJ2-7; D is ambiguous. The CDR3 is 16 amino acids. Trimming took off 3 bases at V and 5 bases at J, with 20 bases between the two ends. CDR1 is MGHDK, CDR2 SYGVNS, per germline.

The chain recombines TRBV11-2 with TRBJ1-1; D might be TRBD1 (5 bases). This CDR3 comprises 13 residues. Trimming shortened V by 3 bases and J by 3 bases, and 8 bases separated the two germline ends. CDR1 is SGHAT and CDR2 is FQNNGV in the germline V gene. The CDR3 DNA reads as TGTGCCAGCAGCTTGGGGCTGGACACTGAAGCTTTCTTT. This gives the protein CASSLGLDTEAFF.